The 4 T cell receptor beta chains below were found in one sample sequenced in a study of CD8+ T cells in alopecia areata. cDNA prepared by RNA extraction and subsequent reverse transcription served as the template for sequencing. Repertoires were generated with immunoSEQ multiplex PCR, while TCRdb's copy carries only in-frame clones and drops some. There are more than 90,000 clones in the sample, none observed a single time. The sequencing sample was made of lesional skin. Every receptor here comes from a C3H/HeJ mouse with alopecia areata. This mouse strain has H2-k as its MHC haplotype.

This clone has a handful of counts. Gene names and germline match the mouse. The read terminates 4 residues ahead of where the CDR3 ends, so the germline J gene completes it. This chain connects TRBV13-3 to TRBJ2-3; TRBD2 agrees at 14 bases. The CDR3 runs 16 residues. Germline-derived CDR1 and CDR2 are NNHDY and SYVADS. The J segment lost 3 bases and the V segment lost 4 bases, leaving 4 bases of the junction unmatched. CDR3: CASSTGTGGAAETLYF. Partial CDR3 DNA: TGTGCCAGCAGTACCGGGACTGGGGGGGCCGCAGAA.

This clone was detected only a few times. Mouse gene names apply. The CDR3 is cut off 4 residues early in the read; its end comes from the germline J gene. V is TRBV13-2 and J is TRBJ2-3, with 9 bases fitting TRBD2. Germline lookup yields CDR1 NNHNN and CDR2 SYGAGS (reference sequence). Trimming cost V 5 bases and J 0 bases; bases outside gene matches: 7. The CDR3 runs to 16 residues. Incomplete CDR3 DNA: TGTGCCAGCGGAACCGGGACTGGGTCTAGTGCAGAA. Amino acids: CASGTGTGSSAE. The whole CDR3 is CASGTGTGSSAETLYF.

This clone was seen at least ten times. TCRdb lists a protein that is different at residue 11 from the translated DNA; the protein given here uses the DNA translation. Genes and germline are mouse. The read ends 3 residues shy of where the CDR3 ends; the end is completed using the germline J gene. V and J are TRBV13-3 and TRBJ1-3; 10 bases match TRBD1. Germline CDR1 and CDR2: NNHDY and SYVADS. Trimming at V came to 6 bases and at J to 4 bases, leaving 4 bases not matched to a gene. CDR3 size: 14 residues. The CDR3 loop is CASTGQGRGNTLYF. Partial CDR3 DNA: TGTGCCAGCACGGGACAGGGGAGAGGAAATACG.

Of note for this clone: All gene names here are mouse names. Sequencing ends 4 residues short of the CDR3 end; the germline J gene provides the rest. The chain couples TRBV13-3 to TRBJ2-5, with D possibly TRBD2 on 5 matching bases. From germline, CDR1 is NNHDY and CDR2 SYVADS. CDR3 size: 15 residues. Trimming stripped 2 bases from V and 0 bases from J, with 10 bases between. The chain's CDR3 is CASSELGTNQDTQYF. CDR3 DNA (partial): TGTGCCAGCAGTGAGCTGGGCACTAACCAAGAC.